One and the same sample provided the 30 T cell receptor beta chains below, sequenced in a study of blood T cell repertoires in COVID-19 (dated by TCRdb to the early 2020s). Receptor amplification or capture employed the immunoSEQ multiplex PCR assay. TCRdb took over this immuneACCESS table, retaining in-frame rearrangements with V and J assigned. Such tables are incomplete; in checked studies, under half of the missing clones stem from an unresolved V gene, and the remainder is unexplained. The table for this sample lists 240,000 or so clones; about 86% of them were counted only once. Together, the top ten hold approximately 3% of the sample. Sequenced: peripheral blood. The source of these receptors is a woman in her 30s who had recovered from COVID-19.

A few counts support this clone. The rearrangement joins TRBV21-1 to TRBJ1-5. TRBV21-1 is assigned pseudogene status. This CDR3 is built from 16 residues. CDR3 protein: CASSKVGGAGNQPQHF. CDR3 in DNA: TGTGCCAGCAGCAAAGTTGGGGGGGCTGGCAATCAGCCCCAGCATTTT.

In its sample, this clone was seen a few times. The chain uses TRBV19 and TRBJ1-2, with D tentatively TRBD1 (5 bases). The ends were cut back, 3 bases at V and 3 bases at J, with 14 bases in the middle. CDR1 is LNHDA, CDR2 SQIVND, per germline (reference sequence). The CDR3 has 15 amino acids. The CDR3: CASSILLPGYYGYTF. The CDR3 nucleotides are TGTGCCAGTAGTATCTTACTCCCAGGGTACTATGGCTACACCTTC.

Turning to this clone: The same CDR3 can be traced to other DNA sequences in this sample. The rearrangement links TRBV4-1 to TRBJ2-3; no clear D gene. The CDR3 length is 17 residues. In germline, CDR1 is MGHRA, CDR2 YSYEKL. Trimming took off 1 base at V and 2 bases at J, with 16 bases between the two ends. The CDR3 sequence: CASSQAELDYSTDTQYF. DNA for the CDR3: TGCGCCAGCAGCCAAGCGGAGCTAGATTATTCCACAGATACGCAGTATTTT.

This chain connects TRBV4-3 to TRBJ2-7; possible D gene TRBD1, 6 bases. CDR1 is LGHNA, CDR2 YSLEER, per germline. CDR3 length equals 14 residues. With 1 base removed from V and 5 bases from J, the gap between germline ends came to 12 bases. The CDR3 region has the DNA TGCGCCAGCAGCCAAGCACAGGGTGGCCACGAGCAGTACTTC. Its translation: CASSQAQGGHEQYF.

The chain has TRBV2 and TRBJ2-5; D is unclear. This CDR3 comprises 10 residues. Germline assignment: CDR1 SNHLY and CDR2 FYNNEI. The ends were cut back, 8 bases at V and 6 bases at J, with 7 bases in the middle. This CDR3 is CASRGKTQYF. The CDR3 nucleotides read TGTGCCAGCCGAGGAAAGACCCAGTACTTC.

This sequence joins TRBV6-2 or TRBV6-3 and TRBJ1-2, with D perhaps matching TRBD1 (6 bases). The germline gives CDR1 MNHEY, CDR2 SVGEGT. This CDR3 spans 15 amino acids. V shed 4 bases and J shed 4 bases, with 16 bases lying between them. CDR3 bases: TGTGCCAGCAGTTTTACCGACAGGCCATCCTATGGCTACACCTTC. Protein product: CASSFTDRPSYGYTF.

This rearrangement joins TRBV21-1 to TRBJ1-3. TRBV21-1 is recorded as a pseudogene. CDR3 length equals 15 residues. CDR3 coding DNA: TGTGCCAGCAGCAAACAGACTAGCTCTGGAAACACCATATATTTT. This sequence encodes CASSKQTSSGNTIYF.

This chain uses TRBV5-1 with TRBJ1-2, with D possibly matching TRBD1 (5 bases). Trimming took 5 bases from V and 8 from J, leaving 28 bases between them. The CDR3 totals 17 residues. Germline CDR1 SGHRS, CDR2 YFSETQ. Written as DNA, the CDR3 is TGCGCCAGCAGGGCCCCCCTCGTAGGGGCGGGGGAGAAAGGCTACACCTTC. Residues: CASRAPLVGAGEKGYTF.

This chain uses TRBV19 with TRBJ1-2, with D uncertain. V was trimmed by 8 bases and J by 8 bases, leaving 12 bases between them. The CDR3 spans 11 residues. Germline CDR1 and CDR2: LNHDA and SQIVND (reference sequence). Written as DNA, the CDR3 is TGTGCCAGTCGAGGGTTTGAGGGCTACACCTTC. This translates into CASRGFEGYTF.

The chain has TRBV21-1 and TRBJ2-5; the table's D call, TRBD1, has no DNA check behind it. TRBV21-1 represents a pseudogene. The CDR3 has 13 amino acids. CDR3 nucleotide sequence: TGTGCCTGCCTGCCTGACAGGGAGGAGACCCAGTACTTC. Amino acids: CACLPDREETQYF.

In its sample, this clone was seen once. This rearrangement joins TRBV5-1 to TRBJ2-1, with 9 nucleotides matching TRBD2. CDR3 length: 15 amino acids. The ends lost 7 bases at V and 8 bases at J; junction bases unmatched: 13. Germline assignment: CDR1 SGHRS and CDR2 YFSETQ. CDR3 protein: CASRRGTSSLDEQFF. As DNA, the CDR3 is TGCGCCAGCCGGCGGGGGACTAGCTCTCTCGATGAGCAGTTCTTC.

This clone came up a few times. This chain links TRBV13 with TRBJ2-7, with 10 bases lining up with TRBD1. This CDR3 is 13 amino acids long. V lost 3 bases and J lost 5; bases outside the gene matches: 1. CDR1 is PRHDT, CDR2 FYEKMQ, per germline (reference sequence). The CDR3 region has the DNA TGTGCCAGCAGCTTGGACAGGGGGGACGAGCAGTACTTC. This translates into CASSLDRGDEQYF.

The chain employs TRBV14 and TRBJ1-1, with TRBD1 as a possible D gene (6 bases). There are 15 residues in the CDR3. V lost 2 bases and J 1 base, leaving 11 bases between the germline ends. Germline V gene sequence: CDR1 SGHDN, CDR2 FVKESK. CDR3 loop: CASSQTDRENTEAFF. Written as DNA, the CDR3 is TGTGCCAGCAGCCAAACGGACAGAGAGAACACTGAAGCTTTCTTT.

Here the CDR3 reads CASTLPFTDTQYF. CDR3 sequence (DNA): TGTGCCAGCACCCTCCCCTTCACAGATACGCAGTATTTT. The chain couples TRBV12-3 or TRBV12-4 to TRBJ2-3; the D is unclear. The CDR3 contains 13 residues. V dropped 7 bases and J dropped 2 bases, with 10 bases sitting between them.

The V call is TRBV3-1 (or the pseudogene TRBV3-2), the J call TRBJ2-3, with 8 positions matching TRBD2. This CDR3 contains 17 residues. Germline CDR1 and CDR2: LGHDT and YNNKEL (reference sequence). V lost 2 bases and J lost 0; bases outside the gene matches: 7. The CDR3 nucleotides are TGTGCCAGCAGCCAAAACCCCAGCGGGGGAAGCACAGATACGCAGTATTTT. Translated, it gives CASSQNPSGGSTDTQYF.

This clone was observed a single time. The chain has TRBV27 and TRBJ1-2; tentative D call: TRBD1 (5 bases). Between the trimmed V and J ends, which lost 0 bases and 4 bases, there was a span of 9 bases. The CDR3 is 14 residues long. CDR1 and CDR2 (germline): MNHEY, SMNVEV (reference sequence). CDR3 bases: TGTGCCAGCAGTTTATCGGGGCCCATCTATGGCTACACCTTC. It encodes CASSLSGPIYGYTF.

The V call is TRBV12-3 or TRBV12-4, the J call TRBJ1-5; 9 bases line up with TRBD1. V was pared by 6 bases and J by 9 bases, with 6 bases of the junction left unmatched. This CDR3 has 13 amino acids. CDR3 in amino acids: CASSGTGMLPQHF. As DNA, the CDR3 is TGTGCCAGCAGCGGGACAGGGATGCTGCCCCAGCATTTT.

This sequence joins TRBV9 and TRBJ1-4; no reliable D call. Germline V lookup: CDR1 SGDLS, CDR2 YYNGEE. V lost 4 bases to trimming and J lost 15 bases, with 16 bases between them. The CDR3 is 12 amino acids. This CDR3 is CASSFGEKFVFF. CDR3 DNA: TGTGCCAGCAGCTTTGGGGAGAAGTTCGTGTTTTTT.

The CDR3 DNA sequence: TGTGCCAGCAGCCAAATTCTGCAGGGAAAGTTTTTCTTT. Protein product: CASSQILQGKFFF. This chain connects TRBV14 to TRBJ1-1; D is perhaps TRBD1 (5 bases). V lost 2 bases, J lost 13 bases, and 17 bases lay in between. Per the germline V gene, CDR1 is SGHDN and CDR2 is FVKESK. This CDR3 spans 13 amino acids.

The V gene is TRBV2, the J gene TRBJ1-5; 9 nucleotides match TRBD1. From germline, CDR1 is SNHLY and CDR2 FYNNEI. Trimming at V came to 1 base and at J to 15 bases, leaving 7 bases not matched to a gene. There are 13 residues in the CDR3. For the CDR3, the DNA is TGTGCCAGCAGTGAAGAAGGTGGGACAGGGTCGCATTTT. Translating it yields CASSEEGGTGSHF.

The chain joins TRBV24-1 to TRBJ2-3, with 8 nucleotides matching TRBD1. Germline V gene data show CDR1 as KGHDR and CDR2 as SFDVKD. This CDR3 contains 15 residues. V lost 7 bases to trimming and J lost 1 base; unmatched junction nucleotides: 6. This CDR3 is CATSEATGGTDTQYF. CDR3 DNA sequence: TGTGCCACCAGCGAGGCGACAGGGGGCACAGATACGCAGTATTTT.

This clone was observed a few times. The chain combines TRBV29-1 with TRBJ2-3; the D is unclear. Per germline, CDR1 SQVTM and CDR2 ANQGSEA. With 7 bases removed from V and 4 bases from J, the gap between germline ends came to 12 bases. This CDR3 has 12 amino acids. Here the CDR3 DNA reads TGCAGCGCCCCTGCCGGGTCAGATACGCAGTATTTT. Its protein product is CSAPAGSDTQYF.

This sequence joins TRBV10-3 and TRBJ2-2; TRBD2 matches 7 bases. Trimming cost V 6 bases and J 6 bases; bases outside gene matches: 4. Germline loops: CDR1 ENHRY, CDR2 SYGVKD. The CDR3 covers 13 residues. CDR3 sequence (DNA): TGTGCCATCAGGGGACTACCACCCGGGGAGCTGTTTTTT. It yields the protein CAIRGLPPGELFF.

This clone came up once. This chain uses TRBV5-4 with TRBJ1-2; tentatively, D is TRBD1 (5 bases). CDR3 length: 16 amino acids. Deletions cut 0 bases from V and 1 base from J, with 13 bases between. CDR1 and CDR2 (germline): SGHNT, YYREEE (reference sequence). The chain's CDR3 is CASSLAMGGDNYGYTF. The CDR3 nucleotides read TGTGCCAGCAGCTTGGCCATGGGGGGGGATAACTATGGCTACACCTTC.

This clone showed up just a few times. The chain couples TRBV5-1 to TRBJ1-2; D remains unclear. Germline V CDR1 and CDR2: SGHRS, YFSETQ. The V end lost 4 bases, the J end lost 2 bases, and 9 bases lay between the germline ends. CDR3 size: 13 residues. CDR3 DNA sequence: TGCGCCAGCAGCACTAAAGACAACTATGGCTACACCTTC. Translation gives CASSTKDNYGYTF. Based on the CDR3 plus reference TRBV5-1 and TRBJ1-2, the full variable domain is KAGVTQTPRYLIKTRGQQVTLSCSPISGHRSVSWYQQTPGQGLQFLFEYFSETQRNKGNFPGRFSGRQFSNSRSEMNVSTLELGDSALYLCASSTKDNYGYTFGSGTRLTVV.

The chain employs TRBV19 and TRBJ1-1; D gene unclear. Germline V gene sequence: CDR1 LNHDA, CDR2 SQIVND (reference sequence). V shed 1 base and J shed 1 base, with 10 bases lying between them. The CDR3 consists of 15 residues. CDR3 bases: TGTGCCAGTAGTATAGTAGTCTCGCCGAACACTGAAGCTTTCTTT. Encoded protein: CASSIVVSPNTEAFF.

The DNA of the CDR3 is TGCGCCAGCAGGGGGACAGGGACCTACGAGCAGTACTTC. Its protein product is CASRGTGTYEQYF. The chain employs TRBV4-1 and TRBJ2-7; 9 bases line up with TRBD1. The J segment lost 2 bases and the V segment lost 6 bases, leaving 2 bases of the junction unmatched. Germline V lookup: CDR1 MGHRA, CDR2 YSYEKL. This CDR3 is built from 13 residues.

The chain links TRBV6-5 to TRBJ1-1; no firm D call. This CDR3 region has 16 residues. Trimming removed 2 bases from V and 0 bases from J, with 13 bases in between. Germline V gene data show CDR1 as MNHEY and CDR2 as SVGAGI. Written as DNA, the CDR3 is TGTGCCAGCAGTTACCGGTCCATCTCCGTGAACACTGAAGCTTTCTTT. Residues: CASSYRSISVNTEAFF.

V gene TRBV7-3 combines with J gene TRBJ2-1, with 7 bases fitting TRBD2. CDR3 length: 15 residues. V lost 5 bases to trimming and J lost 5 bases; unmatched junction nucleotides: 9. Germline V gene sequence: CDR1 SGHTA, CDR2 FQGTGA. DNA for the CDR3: TGTGCCAGCAGCCAAGGGTCTAGCGGCCACAATGAGCAGTTCTTC. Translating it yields CASSQGSSGHNEQFF.

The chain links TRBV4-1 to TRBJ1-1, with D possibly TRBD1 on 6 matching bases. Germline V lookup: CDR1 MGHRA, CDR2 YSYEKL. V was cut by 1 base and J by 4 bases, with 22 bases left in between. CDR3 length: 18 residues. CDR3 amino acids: CASSQGEGGVKRGTEAFF. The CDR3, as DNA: TGCGCCAGCAGCCAAGGGGAAGGGGGTGTGAAGAGGGGCACTGAAGCTTTCTTT.